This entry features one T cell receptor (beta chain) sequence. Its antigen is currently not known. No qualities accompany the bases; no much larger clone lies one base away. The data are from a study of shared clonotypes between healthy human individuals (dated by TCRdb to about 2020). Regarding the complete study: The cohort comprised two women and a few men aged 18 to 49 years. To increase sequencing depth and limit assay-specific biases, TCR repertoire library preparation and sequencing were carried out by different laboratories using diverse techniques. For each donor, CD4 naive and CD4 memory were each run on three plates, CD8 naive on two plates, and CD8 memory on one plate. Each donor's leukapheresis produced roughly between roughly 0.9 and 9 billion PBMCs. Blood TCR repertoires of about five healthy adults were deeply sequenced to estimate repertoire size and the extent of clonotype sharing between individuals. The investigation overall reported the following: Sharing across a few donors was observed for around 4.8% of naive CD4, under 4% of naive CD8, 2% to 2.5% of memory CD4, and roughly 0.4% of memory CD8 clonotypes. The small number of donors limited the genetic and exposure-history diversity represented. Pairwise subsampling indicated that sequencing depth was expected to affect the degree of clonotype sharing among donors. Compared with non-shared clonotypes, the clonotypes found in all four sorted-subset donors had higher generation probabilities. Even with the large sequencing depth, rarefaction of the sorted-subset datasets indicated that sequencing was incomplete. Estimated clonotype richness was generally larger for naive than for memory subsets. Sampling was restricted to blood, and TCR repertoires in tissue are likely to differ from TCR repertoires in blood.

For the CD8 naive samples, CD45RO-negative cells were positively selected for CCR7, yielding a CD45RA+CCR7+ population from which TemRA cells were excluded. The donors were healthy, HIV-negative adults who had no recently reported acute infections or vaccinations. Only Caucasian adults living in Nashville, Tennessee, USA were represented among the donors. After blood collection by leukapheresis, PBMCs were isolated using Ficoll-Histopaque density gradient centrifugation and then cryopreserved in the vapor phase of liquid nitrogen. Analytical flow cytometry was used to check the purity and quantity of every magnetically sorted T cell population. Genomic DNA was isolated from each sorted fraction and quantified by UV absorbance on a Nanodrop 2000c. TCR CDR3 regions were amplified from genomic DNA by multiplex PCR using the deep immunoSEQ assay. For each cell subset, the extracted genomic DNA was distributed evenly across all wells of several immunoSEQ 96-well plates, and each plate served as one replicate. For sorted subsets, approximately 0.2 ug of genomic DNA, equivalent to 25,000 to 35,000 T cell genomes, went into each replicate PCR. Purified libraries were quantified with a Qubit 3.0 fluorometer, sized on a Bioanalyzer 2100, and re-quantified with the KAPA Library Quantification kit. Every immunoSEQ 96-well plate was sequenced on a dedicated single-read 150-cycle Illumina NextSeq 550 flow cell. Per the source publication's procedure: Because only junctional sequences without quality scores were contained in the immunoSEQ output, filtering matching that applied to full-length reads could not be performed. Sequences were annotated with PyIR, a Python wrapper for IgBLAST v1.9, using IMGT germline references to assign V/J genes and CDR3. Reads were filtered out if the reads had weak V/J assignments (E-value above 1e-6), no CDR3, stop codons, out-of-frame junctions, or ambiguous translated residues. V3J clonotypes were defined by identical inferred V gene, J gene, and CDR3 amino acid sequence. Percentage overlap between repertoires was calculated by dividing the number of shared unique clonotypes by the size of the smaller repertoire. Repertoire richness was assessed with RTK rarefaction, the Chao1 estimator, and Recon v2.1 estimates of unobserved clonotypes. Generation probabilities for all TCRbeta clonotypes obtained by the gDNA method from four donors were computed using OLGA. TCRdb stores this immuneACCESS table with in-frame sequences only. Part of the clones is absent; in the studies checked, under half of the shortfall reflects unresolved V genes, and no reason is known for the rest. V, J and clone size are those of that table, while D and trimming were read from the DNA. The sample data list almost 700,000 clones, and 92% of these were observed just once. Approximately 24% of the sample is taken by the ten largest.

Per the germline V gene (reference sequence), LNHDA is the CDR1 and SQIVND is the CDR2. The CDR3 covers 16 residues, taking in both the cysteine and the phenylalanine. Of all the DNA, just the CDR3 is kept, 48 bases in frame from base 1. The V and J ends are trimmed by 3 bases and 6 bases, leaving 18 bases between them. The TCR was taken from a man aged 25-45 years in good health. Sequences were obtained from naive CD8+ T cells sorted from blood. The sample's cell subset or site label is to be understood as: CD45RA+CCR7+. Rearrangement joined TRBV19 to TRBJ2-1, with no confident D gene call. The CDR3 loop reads CASSIYGGPPSNEQFF. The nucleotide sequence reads TGTGCCAGTAGTATTTATGGCGGTCCCCCCTCCAATGAGCAGTTCTTC.